This T cell receptor beta chain was retrieved from a study of T cells after yellow fever vaccination. TCRdb analysed the 5' RACE reads with MiXCR anew, one entry per CDR3 protein. There are more than 300,000 distinct CDR3 sequences in the sample; 6.8% occur only once, and roughly a sixth lies in the top ten. Germline V gene data show CDR1 as SGDLS and CDR2 as YYNGEE. V dropped 4 bases and J dropped 1 base, with 14 bases sitting between them. The CDR3 extends over 15 amino acids. The source is a man in his late teens or twenties who received the YFV17D yellow fever vaccine. Sample: PBMCs, taken about 49 days after the first yellow fever vaccination. This chain connects TRBV9 to TRBJ2-5; either TRBD1 or TRBD2 may fit D (5 bases each). This CDR3 reads CASSRRDGIQETQYF. CDR3 nucleotides: TGTGCCAGCAGCAGACGGGACGGAATCCAAGAGACCCAGTACTTC.